A selection of T cell receptor beta chains follows, all from one sample in a study of CD8 T cells in ankylosing spondylitis. One entry per CDR3 protein, called by TCRdb with MiXCR from the 5' RACE reads. The data show approximately 260,000 distinct CDR3 sequences, under 20% seen once. Specimen: blood, either unsorted or a sorted T cell fraction (not recorded which). Every receptor here comes from a male donor with ankylosing spondylitis or in good health (not recorded which). The CDR3 runs from the conserved cysteine through the conserved F or W. Each record gives: clone size, V gene, J gene, D gene, CDR3 DNA, CDR3 protein. A D gene is named only where the DNA matches it firmly. Part of the rows lack a size; the others show once, few, many or a class for expanded clones.

many	TRBV9	TRBJ1-4	NA	TGTGCCAGCAGCGGGGGGTTTGGTGAAAAACTGTTTTTT	CASSGGFGEKLFF
few	TRBV9	TRBJ2-1	TRBD2	TGTGCCAGCAGCGCGAGGGTGACTAGCGGGAGTGTTTATGAGCAGTTCTTC	CASSARVTSGSVYEQFF
few	TRBV15	TRBJ2-7	TRBD1	TGTGCCACCAGCACGAGAAGGACAGGGGACTACGAGCAGTACTTC	CATSTRRTGDYEQYF
NA	TRBV28	TRBJ1-6	NA	TGTGCCAGCAGTTTCCCCCTGGACAATTCACCCCTCCACTTT	CASSFPLDNSPLHF
few	TRBV7-8	TRBJ2-3	TRBD2	TGTGCCACCCTGACTAGCGGGATGGGGGATACGCAGTATTTT	CATLTSGMGDTQYF
few	TRBV7-9	TRBJ1-4	TRBD1	TGTGCCAGCAGCATCCTGACAGGGGCCCCCGGTGATGAAAAACTGTTTTTT	CASSILTGAPGDEKLFF
few	TRBV11-2	TRBJ2-1	NA	TGTGCCAGCAGCCCCGAGTTCTTC	CASSPEFF
few	TRBV3-1	TRBJ2-7	TRBD1	TGTGCCAGCAGCCACGGGACAGGGGTTTCCGAGCAGTACTTC	CASSHGTGVSEQYF
few	TRBV5-1	TRBJ2-2	TRBD2	TGCGCCAGCAGGGGGCCTAGCGGGTCGCCCGGGGAGCTGTTTTTT	CASRGPSGSPGELFF
many	TRBV9	TRBJ2-7	NA	TGTGCCAGCAGCGTAGACAGGGGGGGGTACGAGCAGTACTTC	CASSVDRGGYEQYF
few	TRBV24-1	TRBJ2-7	NA	TGTGCCACCAGTGACCGACGACATGAGGAGCAGTACTTC	CATSDRRHEEQYF
NA	TRBV12-5	TRBJ2-7	NA	TGTGCTAGTGGCTCAACCCCGGTGGCCTACGAGCAGTACTTC	CASGSTPVAYEQYF
NA	TRBV4-1	TRBJ2-1	NA	TGCGCCAGCAGCCAAGACGAAAATCGCAGTGAGCAGTTCTTC	CASSQDENRSEQFF
many	TRBV29-1	TRBJ2-7	TRBD2	TGCAGCGTTGGACTAGCGGGATCCTACGAGCAGTACTTC	CSVGLAGSYEQYF
few	TRBV20-1	TRBJ2-3	NA	TGCAGTGCTAGAGATTCCCGTCCCACAGATACGCAGTATTTT	CSARDSRPTDTQYF
many	TRBV29-1	TRBJ2-1	NA	TGCAGCGTTGAACGGGATAATGAGCAGTTCTTC	CSVERDNEQFF
NA	TRBV29-1	TRBJ1-1	NA	TGCAGCGTTGCCGGGGACGACTTGAACACTGAAGCTTTCTTT	CSVAGDDLNTEAFF